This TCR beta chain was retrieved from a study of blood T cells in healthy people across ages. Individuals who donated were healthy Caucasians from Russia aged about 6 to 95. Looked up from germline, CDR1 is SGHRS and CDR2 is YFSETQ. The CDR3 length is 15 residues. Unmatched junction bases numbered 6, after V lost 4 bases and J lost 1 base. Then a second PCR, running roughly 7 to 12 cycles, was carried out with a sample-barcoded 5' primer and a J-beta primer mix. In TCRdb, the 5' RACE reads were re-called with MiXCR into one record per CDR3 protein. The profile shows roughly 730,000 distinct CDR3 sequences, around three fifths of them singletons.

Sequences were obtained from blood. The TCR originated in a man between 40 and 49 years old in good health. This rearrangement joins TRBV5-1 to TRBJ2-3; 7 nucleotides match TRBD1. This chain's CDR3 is CASSLQGQRTDTQYF. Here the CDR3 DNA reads TGCGCCAGCAGCCTGCAGGGACAGCGCACAGATACGCAGTATTTT. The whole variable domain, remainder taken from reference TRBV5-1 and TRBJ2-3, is KAGVTQTPRYLIKTRGQQVTLSCSPISGHRSVSWYQQTPGQGLQFLFEYFSETQRNKGNFPGRFSGRQFSNSRSEMNVSTLELGDSALYLCASSLQGQRTDTQYFGPGTRLTVL.